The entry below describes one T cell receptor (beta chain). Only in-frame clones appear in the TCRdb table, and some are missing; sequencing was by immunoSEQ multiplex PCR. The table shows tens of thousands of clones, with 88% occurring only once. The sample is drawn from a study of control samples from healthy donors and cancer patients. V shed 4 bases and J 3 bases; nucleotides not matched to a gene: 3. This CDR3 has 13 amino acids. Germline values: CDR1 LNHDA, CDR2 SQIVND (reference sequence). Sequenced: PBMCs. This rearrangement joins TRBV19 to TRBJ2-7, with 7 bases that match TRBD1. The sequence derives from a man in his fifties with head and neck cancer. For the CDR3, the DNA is TGTGCCAGTAGTACGAGACAGGGCTACGAGCAGTACTTC. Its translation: CASSTRQGYEQYF.